The 22 T cell receptor beta chains listed next were all sequenced from one sample in a study of blood T cell repertoires in COVID-19. The method was immunoSEQ multiplex PCR; TCRdb's version includes in-frame clones alone and lacks a portion of them. The table has some 220,000 clones, about 87% seen once. The sample comprised PBMCs or T cells enriched from blood (not recorded which). The receptors were gathered from a woman in her thirties who had recovered from COVID-19.

V and J are TRBV4-1 and TRBJ2-5, with 8 bases identical to TRBD2. Germline V CDR1 and CDR2: MGHRA, YSYEKL. Trimming removed 5 bases from V and 1 base from J; junction bases left unmatched: 12. This CDR3 is built from 17 residues. This CDR3 is CASSITGGSGAQETQYF. In DNA, the CDR3 is TGCGCCAGCAGCATAACTGGGGGTAGCGGGGCCCAAGAGACCCAGTACTTC.

The chain joins TRBV18 to TRBJ2-7; weak D call: TRBD1 (5 bases). The CDR3 sequence is 14 residues long. V was cut by 0 bases and J by 1 base, with 7 bases left in between. Germline V gene sequence: CDR1 KGHSH, CDR2 LQKENI. CDR3 DNA sequence: TGTGCCAGCTCACCACCGGACACGTCCTACGAGCAGTACTTC. It codes for CASSPPDTSYEQYF.

V gene TRBV19 combines with J gene TRBJ2-2; the D is unclear. From germline, CDR1 is LNHDA and CDR2 SQIVND (reference sequence). This CDR3 has 13 amino acids. V lost 5 bases and J lost 4, with 8 bases in between. Here the CDR3 reads CASSHTSTGELFF. Here the CDR3 DNA reads TGTGCCAGTAGTCACACCTCCACCGGGGAGCTGTTTTTT.

CDR3 protein: CASSLAAREDTIYF. The CDR3 nucleotides read TGCGCCAGCAGCTTGGCCGCCAGGGAGGACACCATATATTTT. The rearrangement uses TRBV5-1 and TRBJ1-3; D perhaps matches TRBD1 (5 bases). The CDR3 is made up of 14 amino acids. Trimming took 0 bases from V and 8 from J, leaving 12 bases between them. Germline V gives CDR1 SGHRS, CDR2 YFSETQ. The variable domain in full, completed from reference TRBV5-1 and TRBJ1-3, reads KAGVTQTPRYLIKTRGQQVTLSCSPISGHRSVSWYQQTPGQGLQFLFEYFSETQRNKGNFPGRFSGRQFSNSRSEMNVSTLELGDSALYLCASSLAAREDTIYFGEGSWLTVV.

The chain carries TRBV5-5 and TRBJ1-6; D not resolved. Between the trimmed V and J ends, which lost 3 bases and 3 bases, there was a span of 13 bases. Germline lookup yields CDR1 SGHKS and CDR2 YYEKEE (reference sequence). The CDR3 runs to 16 residues. DNA for the CDR3: TGTGCCAGCAGCTCAGGAATTAACCTCTATAATTCACCCCTCCACTTT. Protein sequence: CASSSGINLYNSPLHF.

In its sample, this clone was seen once. The chain employs TRBV7-3 and TRBJ1-2, with D unresolved. The CDR3 extends over 13 amino acids. V shed 2 bases and J shed 3 bases, with 7 bases lying between them. Germline assignment: CDR1 SGHTA and CDR2 FQGTGA. The CDR3, as DNA: TGTGCCAGCAGCTTATCCGGGGACTATGGCTACACCTTC. Amino acids: CASSLSGDYGYTF.

This sequence joins TRBV27 and TRBJ1-2, with D possibly TRBD1 on 5 matching bases. Trimming removed 4 bases at V and 0 bases at J, with 12 bases between. In germline, CDR1 is MNHEY, CDR2 SMNVEV (reference sequence). The CDR3 length is 15 residues. CDR3 residues: CASSSVGAANYGYTF. The CDR3 nucleotides read TGTGCCAGCAGTTCTGTAGGGGCGGCTAACTATGGCTACACCTTC.

V gene TRBV4-2 combines with J gene TRBJ2-3; 8 bases line up with TRBD1. The CDR3 has 15 amino acids. From germline, CDR1 is LGHNA and CDR2 YNFKEQ. J lost 2 bases, V lost 2 bases, and 3 bases had no gene match. The CDR3 region has the DNA TGTGCCAGCAGCCAAAGGGACAGGTTCACAGATACGCAGTATTTT. This sequence encodes CASSQRDRFTDTQYF.

This clone was picked up a small number of times. The chain has TRBV7-8 and TRBJ2-3, with D hard to call. The CDR3 spans 15 residues. Germline CDR1 is SGHVS and CDR2 is FQNEAQ. V dropped 1 base and J dropped 2 bases, with 10 bases sitting between them. The CDR3 DNA is TGTGCCAGCAGCTTAGTCAGGCAGCTCACAGATACGCAGTATTTT. Its translation: CASSLVRQLTDTQYF.

The chain has TRBV12-3 or TRBV12-4 and TRBJ2-2; tentative D call: TRBD1 (6 bases). CDR3 size: 12 residues. Trimming took 5 bases from V and 7 from J, leaving 8 bases between them. The CDR3 is CASSPDSGELFF. As DNA, the CDR3 is TGTGCCAGCAGTCCGGACAGCGGGGAGCTGTTTTTT.

The chain uses TRBV4-3 and TRBJ2-3, with D possibly matching TRBD2 (6 bases). This CDR3 region has 16 residues. Germline assignment: CDR1 LGHNA and CDR2 YSLEER. V gave up 4 bases and J gave up 6 bases, with 20 bases separating them. In nucleotides, the CDR3 is TGCGCCAGCAGCCCCCGGCAGGGCGCGCGGGGCGATACGCAGTATTTT. It yields the protein CASSPRQGARGDTQYF.

The chain recombines TRBV5-1 with TRBJ2-5, with 8 nucleotides matching TRBD1. The CDR3 spans 16 residues. With 4 bases clipped from V and 5 bases from J, the junction kept 13 bases outside the gene matches. Per germline, CDR1 SGHRS and CDR2 YFSETQ. CDR3 nucleotide sequence: TGCGCCAGCAGCAGGGAGTTCAGGGGGCAAAGGGAGACCCAGTACTTC. Translated: CASSREFRGQRETQYF.

The chain joins TRBV11-3 to TRBJ2-1; D is possibly TRBD1 (5 bases). In germline, CDR1 is SGHNT, CDR2 YENEEA. The CDR3 has 13 residues. The V end lost 4 bases, the J end lost 5 bases, and 9 bases lay between the germline ends. The CDR3 spells CASSSDTDNEQFF. The CDR3 bases are TGTGCCAGCAGCTCGGACACCGACAATGAGCAGTTCTTC. The full variable domain, its missing parts supplied by reference TRBV11-3 and TRBJ2-1, is EAGVVQSPRYKIIEKKQPVAFWCNPISGHNTLYWYLQNLGQGPELLIRYENEEAVDDSQLPKDRFSAERLKGVDSTLKIQPAELGDSAVYLCASSSDTDNEQFFGPGTRLTVL.

This chain connects TRBV14 to TRBJ1-2; D gene uncertain. The CDR3 is 13 amino acids. V dropped 3 bases and J dropped 0 bases, with 5 bases sitting between them. Germline CDR1 SGHDN, CDR2 FVKESK. The chain's CDR3 is CASSQVANYGYTF. For the CDR3, the DNA is TGTGCCAGCAGCCAGGTAGCTAACTATGGCTACACCTTC.

This clone was observed once. This sequence joins TRBV27 and TRBJ2-7, with TRBD1 matching 10 bases. Losses at the gene ends were 1 base for V and 1 base for J; bases not matched to a gene: 4. The CDR3 contains 16 residues. Per germline, CDR1 MNHEY and CDR2 SMNVEV (reference sequence). The CDR3 here is CASSLLRTGGSYEQYF. Written as DNA, the CDR3 is TGTGCCAGCAGTTTATTGAGGACAGGGGGTTCCTACGAGCAGTACTTC.

This sequence joins TRBV2 and TRBJ1-2, with 7 bases identical to TRBD1. Germline CDR1 and CDR2: SNHLY and FYNNEI. The CDR3 runs to 14 residues. Trimming cost V 6 bases and J 4 bases; bases outside gene matches: 8. CDR3 sequence reads: CASSYEDRVYGYTF. CDR3 DNA: TGTGCCAGCAGCTACGAAGACAGGGTCTATGGCTACACCTTC.

The CDR3 loop reads CASSLEGALLEQFF. The DNA for the CDR3 is TGTGCCAGCAGCTTGGAAGGGGCCCTTCTAGAGCAGTTCTTC. The chain recombines TRBV5-5 with TRBJ2-1; D possibly corresponds to TRBD1 (5 bases). The germline V gene has CDR1 SGHKS and CDR2 YYEKEE (reference sequence). This CDR3 region has 14 residues. Trimming cost V 0 bases and J 10 bases, with 14 bases left between them.

The chain carries TRBV18 and TRBJ1-1, with D perhaps TRBD1 (5 bases). Germline values: CDR1 KGHSH, CDR2 LQKENI. V was trimmed by 3 bases and J by 1 base, leaving 15 bases between them. CDR3 length: 16 residues. The CDR3 nucleotides are TGTGCCAGCTCACCGGTGGCCGACAGACCGAACACTGAAGCTTTCTTT. Residues: CASSPVADRPNTEAFF.

The chain combines TRBV7-8 with TRBJ2-7; TRBD2 matches at 11 bases. The length of the CDR3 is 15 residues. Germline lookup yields CDR1 SGHVS and CDR2 FQNEAQ. The trim removed 6 bases at V and 1 base at J, leaving 5 bases unmatched. CDR3 amino acids: CASRPTSGGSYEQYF. In DNA, the CDR3 is TGTGCCAGCAGACCCACTAGCGGGGGATCCTACGAGCAGTACTTC. Drawing the rest from reference TRBV7-8 and TRBJ2-7, the complete variable domain is GAGVSQSPRYKVAKRGQDVALRCDPISGHVSLFWYQQALGQGPEFLTYFQNEAQLDKSGLPSDRFFAERPEGSVSTLKIQRTQQEDSAVYLCASRPTSGGSYEQYFGPGTRLTVT.

Note on this clone: Here the CDR3 omits its conserved ending phenylalanine or tryptophan, so a read error is the likely source. The rearrangement joins TRBV19 to TRBJ1-2; 7 nucleotides line up with TRBD1. Germline CDR1 LNHDA, CDR2 SQIVND (reference sequence). V lost 5 bases to trimming and J lost 6 bases; unmatched junction nucleotides: 9. The CDR3 covers 14 residues. CDR3 coding DNA: TGTGCCAGTAGTGAGCTCACAGGGGCCCATGGCTACACCTGC. It codes for CASSELTGAHGYTC.

The rearrangement links TRBV6-6 to TRBJ2-7; 11 bases agree with TRBD1. This CDR3 has 15 residues. With 6 bases clipped from V and 2 bases from J, the junction kept 6 bases outside the gene matches. Germline CDR1 MNHNY, CDR2 SVGAGI (reference sequence). The CDR3 nucleotides are TGTGCCAGCAGACCCGGGACAGGGGGAGCCTACGAGCAGTACTTC. The encoded protein is CASRPGTGGAYEQYF.

V usage is TRBV7-2 and J usage is TRBJ1-2; 7 bases are a match to TRBD1. This CDR3 has 15 residues. Trimming at V came to 5 bases and at J to 4 bases, leaving 10 bases not matched to a gene. The V gene's germline CDR1 is SGHTA and CDR2 FQGNSA. For the CDR3, the DNA is TGTGCCAGCAGCAACTCAGGGGGGTTGCCCTATGGCTACACCTTC. This translates into CASSNSGGLPYGYTF. The full variable domain, rest sourced from reference TRBV7-2 and TRBJ1-2, is GAGVSQSPSNKVTEKGKDVELRCDPISGHTALYWYRQSLGQGLEFLIYFQGNSAPDKSGLPSDRFSAERTGGSVSTLTIQRTQQEDSAVYLCASSNSGGLPYGYTFGSGTRLTVV.